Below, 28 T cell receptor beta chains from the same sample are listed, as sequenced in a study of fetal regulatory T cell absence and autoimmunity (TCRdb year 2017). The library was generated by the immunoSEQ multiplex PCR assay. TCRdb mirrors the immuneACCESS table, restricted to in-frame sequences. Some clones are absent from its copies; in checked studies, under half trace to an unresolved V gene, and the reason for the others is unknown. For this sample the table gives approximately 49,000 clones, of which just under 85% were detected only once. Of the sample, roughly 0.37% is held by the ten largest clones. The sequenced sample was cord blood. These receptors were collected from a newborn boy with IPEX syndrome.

This CDR3 reads CASNPGSSYNEQFF. CDR3 nucleotide sequence: TGTGCCAGCAACCCTGGAAGCTCCTACAATGAGCAGTTCTTC. V and J are TRBV11-3 and TRBJ2-1, with no clear D. Germline V CDR1 and CDR2: SGHNT, YENEEA. This CDR3 spans 14 amino acids. V was pared by 7 bases and J by 0 bases, with 10 bases between.

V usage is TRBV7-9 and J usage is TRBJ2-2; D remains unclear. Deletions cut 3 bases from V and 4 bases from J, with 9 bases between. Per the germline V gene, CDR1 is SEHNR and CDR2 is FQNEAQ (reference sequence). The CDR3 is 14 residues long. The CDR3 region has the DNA TGTGCCAGCAGCTTGGACCCGAGCACCGGGGAGCTGTTTTTT. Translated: CASSLDPSTGELFF.

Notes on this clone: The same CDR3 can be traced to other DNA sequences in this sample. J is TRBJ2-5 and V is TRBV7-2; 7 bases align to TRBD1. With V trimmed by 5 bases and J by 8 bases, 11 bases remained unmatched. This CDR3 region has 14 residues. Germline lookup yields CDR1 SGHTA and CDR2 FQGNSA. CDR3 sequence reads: CASSLDRAVETQYF. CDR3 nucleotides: TGTGCCAGCAGCCTCGACAGGGCTGTGGAAACCCAGTACTTC.

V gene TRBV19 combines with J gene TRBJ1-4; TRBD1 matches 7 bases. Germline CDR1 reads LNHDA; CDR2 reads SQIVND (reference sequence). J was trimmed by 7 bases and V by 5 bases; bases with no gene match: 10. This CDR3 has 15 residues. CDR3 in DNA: TGTGCCAGTAGTCCGCAAACAGGGGTAGGTGAAAAACTGTTTTTT. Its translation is CASSPQTGVGEKLFF.

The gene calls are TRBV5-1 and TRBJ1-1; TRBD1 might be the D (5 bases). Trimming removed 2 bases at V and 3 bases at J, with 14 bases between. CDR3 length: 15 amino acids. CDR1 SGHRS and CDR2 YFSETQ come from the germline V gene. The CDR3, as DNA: TGCGCCAGCAGCTTTTACGGTCTCAGGGACACTGAAGCTTTCTTT. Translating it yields CASSFYGLRDTEAFF.

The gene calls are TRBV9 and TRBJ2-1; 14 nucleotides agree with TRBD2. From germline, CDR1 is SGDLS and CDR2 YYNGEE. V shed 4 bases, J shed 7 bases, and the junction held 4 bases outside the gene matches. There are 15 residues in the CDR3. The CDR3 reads CASSSRLAGGNEQFF. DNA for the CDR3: TGTGCCAGCAGCTCGAGACTAGCGGGAGGGAATGAGCAGTTCTTC.

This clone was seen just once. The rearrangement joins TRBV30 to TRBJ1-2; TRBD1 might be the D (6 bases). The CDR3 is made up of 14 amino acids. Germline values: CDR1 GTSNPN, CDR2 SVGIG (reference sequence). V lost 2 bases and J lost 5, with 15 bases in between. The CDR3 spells CAWSWGGLFYGYTF. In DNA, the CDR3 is TGTGCCTGGAGTTGGGGGGGGCTCTTTTATGGCTACACCTTC. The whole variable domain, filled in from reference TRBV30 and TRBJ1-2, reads SQTIHQWPATLVQPVGSPLSLECTVEGTSNPNLYWYRQAAGRGLQLLFYSVGIGQISSEVPQNLSASRPQDRQFILSSKKLLLSDSGFYLCAWSWGGLFYGYTFGSGTRLTVV.

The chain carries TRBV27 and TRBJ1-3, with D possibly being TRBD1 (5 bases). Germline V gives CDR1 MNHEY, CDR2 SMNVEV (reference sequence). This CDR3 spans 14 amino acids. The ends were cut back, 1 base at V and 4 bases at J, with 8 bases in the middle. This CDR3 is CASSLLPGGNTIYF. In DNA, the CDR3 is TGTGCCAGCAGTTTATTACCAGGGGGAAACACCATATATTTT.

The CDR3 protein is CASSRHPYGYTF. The CDR3 nucleotides are TGTGCCAGTAGCAGACATCCGTATGGCTACACCTTC. The chain is built from TRBV19 and TRBJ1-2; D not certain. The CDR3 totals 12 residues. V was trimmed by 6 bases and J by 5 bases, leaving 10 bases between them. From germline, CDR1 is LNHDA and CDR2 SQIVND (reference sequence). Combining the CDR3 with reference TRBV19 and TRBJ1-2 gives the whole variable domain DGGITQSPKYLFRKEGQNVTLSCEQNLNHDAMYWYRQDPGQGLRLIYYSQIVNDFQKGDIAEGYSVSREKKESFPLTVTSAQKNPTAFYLCASSRHPYGYTFGSGTRLTVV.

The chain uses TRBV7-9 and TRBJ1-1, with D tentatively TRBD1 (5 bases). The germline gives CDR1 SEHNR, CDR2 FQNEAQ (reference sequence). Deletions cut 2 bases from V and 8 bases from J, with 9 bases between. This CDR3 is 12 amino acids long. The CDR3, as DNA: TGTGCCAGCAGCTTACACAGGCAAGAAGCTTTCTTT. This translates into CASSLHRQEAFF.

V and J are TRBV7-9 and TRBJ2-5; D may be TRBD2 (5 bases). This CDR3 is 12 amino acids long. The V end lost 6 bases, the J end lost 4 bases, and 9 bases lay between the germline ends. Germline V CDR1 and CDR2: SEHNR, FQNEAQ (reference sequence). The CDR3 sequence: CASSSGGETQYF. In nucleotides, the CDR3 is TGTGCCAGCAGTTCCGGAGGAGAGACCCAGTACTTC.

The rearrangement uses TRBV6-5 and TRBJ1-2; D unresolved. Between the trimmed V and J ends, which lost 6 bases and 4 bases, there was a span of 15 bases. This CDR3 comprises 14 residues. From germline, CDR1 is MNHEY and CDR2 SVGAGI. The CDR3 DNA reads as TGTGCCAGCAGCCGCATATGGAGGGCCTATGGCTACACCTTC. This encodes CASSRIWRAYGYTF.

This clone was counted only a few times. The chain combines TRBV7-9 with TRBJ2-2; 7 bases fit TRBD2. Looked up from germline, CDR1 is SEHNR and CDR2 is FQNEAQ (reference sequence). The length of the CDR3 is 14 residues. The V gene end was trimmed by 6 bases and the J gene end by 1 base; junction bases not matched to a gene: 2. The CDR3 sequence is CASSPSGNTGELFF. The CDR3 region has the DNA TGTGCCAGCAGTCCTAGCGGGAACACCGGGGAGCTGTTTTTT.

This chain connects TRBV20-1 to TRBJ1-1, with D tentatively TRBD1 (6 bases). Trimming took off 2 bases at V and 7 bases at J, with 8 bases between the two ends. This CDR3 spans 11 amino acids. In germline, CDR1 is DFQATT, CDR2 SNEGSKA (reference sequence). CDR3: CSARWTVEAFF. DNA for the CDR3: TGCAGTGCTAGATGGACAGTTGAAGCTTTCTTT.

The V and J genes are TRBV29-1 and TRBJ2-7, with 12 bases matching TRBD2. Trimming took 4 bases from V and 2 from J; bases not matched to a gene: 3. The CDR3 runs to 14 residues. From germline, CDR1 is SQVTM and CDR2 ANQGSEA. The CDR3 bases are TGCAGCGTTGGGACTAGCGGGAAACCCTACGAGCAGTACTTC. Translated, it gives CSVGTSGKPYEQYF.

The CDR3 region is CASSNTDTQYF. The CDR3 bases are TGTGCCAGCAGCAACACAGATACGCAGTATTTT. This sequence joins TRBV21-1 and TRBJ2-3. TRBV21-1 represents a pseudogene. The CDR3 length is 11 residues.

As DNA, the CDR3 is TGTGCCAGCAGTGAGGCACTAGCGGGAGGGCGGTCCTACGAGCAGTACTTC. Protein: CASSEALAGGRSYEQYF. The rearrangement uses TRBV5-4 and TRBJ2-7; TRBD2 matches 13 bases. The V gene end was trimmed by 5 bases and the J gene end by 1 base; junction bases not matched to a gene: 9. The CDR3 runs 17 residues. CDR1 and CDR2 from the germline V gene are SGHNT and YYREEE (reference sequence). The variable domain in full, completed from reference TRBV5-4 and TRBJ2-7, reads ETGVTQSPTHLIKTRGQQVTLRCSSQSGHNTVSWYQQALGQGPQFIFQYYREEENGRGNFPPRFSGLQFPNYSSELNVNALELDDSALYLCASSEALAGGRSYEQYFGPGTRLTVT.

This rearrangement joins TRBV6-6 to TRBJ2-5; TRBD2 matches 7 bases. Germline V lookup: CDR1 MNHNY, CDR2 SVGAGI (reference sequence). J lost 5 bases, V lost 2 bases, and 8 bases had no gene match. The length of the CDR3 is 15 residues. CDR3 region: CASSYREGQEETQYF. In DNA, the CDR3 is TGTGCCAGCAGTTACAGGGAGGGCCAGGAGGAGACCCAGTACTTC.

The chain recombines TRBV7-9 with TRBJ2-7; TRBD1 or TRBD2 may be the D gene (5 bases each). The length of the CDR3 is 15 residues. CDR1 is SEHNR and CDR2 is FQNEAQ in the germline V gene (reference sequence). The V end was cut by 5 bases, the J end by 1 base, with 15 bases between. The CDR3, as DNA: TGTGCCAGCAGCGACGGGGCCTTGAGTTCCTACGAGCAGTACTTC. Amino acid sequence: CASSDGALSSYEQYF.

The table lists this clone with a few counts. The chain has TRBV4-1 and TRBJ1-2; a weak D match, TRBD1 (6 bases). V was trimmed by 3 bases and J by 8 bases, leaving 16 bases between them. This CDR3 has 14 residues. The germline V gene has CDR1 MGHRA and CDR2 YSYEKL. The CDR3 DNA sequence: TGCGCCAGCAGCCAGAGACAGGAGCGCCAGGGCTACACCTTC. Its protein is CASSQRQERQGYTF.

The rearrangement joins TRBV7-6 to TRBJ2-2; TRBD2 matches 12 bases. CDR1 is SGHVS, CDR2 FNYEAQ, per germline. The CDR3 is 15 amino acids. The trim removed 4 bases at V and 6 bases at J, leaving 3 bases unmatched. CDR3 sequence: CASSSLAGGAGELFF. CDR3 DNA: TGTGCCAGCAGCTCGCTAGCGGGAGGGGCCGGGGAGCTGTTTTTT. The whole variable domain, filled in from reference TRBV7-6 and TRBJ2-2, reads GAGVSQSPRYKVTKRGQDVALRCDPISGHVSLYWYRQALGQGPEFLTYFNYEAQQDKSGLPNDRFSAERPEGSISTLTIQRTEQRDSAMYRCASSSLAGGAGELFFGEGSRLTVL.

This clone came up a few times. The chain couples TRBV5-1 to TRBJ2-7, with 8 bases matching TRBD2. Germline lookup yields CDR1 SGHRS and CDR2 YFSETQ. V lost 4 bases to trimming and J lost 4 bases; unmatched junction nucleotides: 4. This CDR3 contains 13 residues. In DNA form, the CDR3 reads TGCGCCAGCAGCCCTAGCGGGCCGTACGAGCAGTACTTC. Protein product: CASSPSGPYEQYF.

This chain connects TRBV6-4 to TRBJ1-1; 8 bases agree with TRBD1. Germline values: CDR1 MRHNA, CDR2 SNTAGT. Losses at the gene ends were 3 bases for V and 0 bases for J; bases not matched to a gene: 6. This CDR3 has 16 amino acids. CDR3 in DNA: TGTGCCAGCAGTGAAGAACAGGGGGTGGTGAACACTGAAGCTTTCTTT. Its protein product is CASSEEQGVVNTEAFF.

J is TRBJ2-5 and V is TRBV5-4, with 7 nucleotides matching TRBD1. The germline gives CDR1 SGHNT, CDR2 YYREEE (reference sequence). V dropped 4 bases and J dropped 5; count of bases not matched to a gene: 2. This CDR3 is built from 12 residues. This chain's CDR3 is CASSGQAETQYF. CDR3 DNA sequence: TGTGCCAGCAGCGGACAGGCGGAGACCCAGTACTTC.

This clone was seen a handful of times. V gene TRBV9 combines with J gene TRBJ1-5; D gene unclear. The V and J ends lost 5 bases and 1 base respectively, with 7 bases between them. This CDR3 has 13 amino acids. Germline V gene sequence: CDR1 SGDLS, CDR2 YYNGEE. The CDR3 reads CASSAESNQPQHF. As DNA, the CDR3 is TGTGCCAGCAGTGCGGAGAGCAATCAGCCCCAGCATTTT. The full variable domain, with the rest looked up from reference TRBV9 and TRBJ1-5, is DSGVTQTPKHLITATGQRVTLRCSPRSGDLSVYWYQQSLDQGLQFLIQYYNGEERAKGNILERFSAQQFPDLHSELNLSSLELGDSALYFCASSAESNQPQHFGDGTRLSIL.

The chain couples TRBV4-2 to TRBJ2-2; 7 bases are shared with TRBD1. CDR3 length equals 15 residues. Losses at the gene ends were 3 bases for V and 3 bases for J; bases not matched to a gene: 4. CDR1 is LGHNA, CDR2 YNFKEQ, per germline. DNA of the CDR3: TGTGCCAGCAGCCAGACAGGGATGGACACCGGGGAGCTGTTTTTT. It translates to CASSQTGMDTGELFF.

In nucleotides, the CDR3 is TGCGCCAGCAGCGGCCGGGACAGGGGTATCTACGAGCAGTACTTC. This translates into CASSGRDRGIYEQYF. This chain connects TRBV5-1 to TRBJ2-7; TRBD1 matches at 10 bases. The V gene end was trimmed by 4 bases and the J gene end by 3 bases; junction bases not matched to a gene: 7. CDR3 length: 15 amino acids. Germline assignment: CDR1 SGHRS and CDR2 YFSETQ.

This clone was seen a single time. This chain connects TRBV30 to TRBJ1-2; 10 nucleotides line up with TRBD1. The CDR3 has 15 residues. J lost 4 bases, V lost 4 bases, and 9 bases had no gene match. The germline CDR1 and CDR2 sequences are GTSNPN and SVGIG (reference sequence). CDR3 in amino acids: CAWNPPTGGSYGYTF. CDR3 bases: TGTGCCTGGAACCCCCCGACAGGGGGCTCCTATGGCTACACCTTC.